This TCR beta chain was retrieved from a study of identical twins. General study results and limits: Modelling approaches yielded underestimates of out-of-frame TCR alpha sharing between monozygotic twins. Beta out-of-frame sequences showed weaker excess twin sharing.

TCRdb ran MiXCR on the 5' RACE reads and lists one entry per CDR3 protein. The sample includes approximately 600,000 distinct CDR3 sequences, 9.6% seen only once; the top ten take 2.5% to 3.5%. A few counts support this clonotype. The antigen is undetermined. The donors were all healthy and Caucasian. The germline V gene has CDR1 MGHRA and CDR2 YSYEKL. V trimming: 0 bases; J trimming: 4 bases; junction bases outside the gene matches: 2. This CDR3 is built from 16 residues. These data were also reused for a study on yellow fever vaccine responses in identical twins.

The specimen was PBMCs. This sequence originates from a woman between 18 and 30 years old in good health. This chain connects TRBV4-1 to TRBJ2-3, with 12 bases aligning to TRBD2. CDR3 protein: CASSQEPSGGADTQYF. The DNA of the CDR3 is TGCGCCAGCAGCCAAGAGCCTAGCGGGGGGGCAGATACGCAGTATTTT.